A selection of T cell receptor beta chains follows, all from one sample in a study of shared clonotypes between healthy human individuals. Sequencing used immunoSEQ multiplex PCR; TCRdb keeps in-frame clones, though not all of them. The data contain millions of clones, 85% to 95% of them singletons. The material sequenced was naive CD4+ T cells sorted from blood. Source of these receptors: a man aged 18 to 29 in good health. Both conserved end residues are part of each CDR3. The D gene is left open where the match is weak. Where a row states a size, it is once, few, many or the class of an expanded clone; other rows omit it.

abundance	d_gene	v_gene	j_gene	CDR3nt	CDR3aa
-	TRBD1	TRBV27	TRBJ1-2	TGTGCCAGCAGTCGTTCCGGGACAGGGCCCTATGGCTACACCTTC	CASSRSGTGPYGYTF
-	-	TRBV9	TRBJ2-1	TGTGCCAGCAGCGTTTCTCCAGGGACGAGAGAAAATGAGCAGTTCTTC	CASSVSPGTRENEQFF
-	-	TRBV6-1	TRBJ2-7	TGTGCCACGACCACGCTTGTATACGAGCAGTACTTC	CATTTLVYEQYF
-	-	TRBV30	TRBJ2-7	TGTGCCTGGAGTGATAAGGGACCCTACGAGCAGTACTTC	CAWSDKGPYEQYF
once	-	TRBV6-5	TRBJ2-1	TGTGCCAGCAGTTACATTTCTTCCTTGGATGAGCAGTTCTTC	CASSYISSLDEQFF
-	TRBD1	TRBV4-3	TRBJ1-5	TGCGCCAGCAGCCAAGAAACAGGGGGCACTCAGCCCCAGCATTTT	CASSQETGGTQPQHF
-	-	TRBV30	TRBJ1-5	TGTGCCTGGAGTGAGGGGACCCGGGGTCAGCCCCAGCATTTT	CAWSEGTRGQPQHF
once	-	TRBV6-5	TRBJ1-3	TGTGCCAGCAACACCTCTGGAAACACCATATATTTT	CASNTSGNTIYF
-	-	TRBV30	TRBJ2-3	TGTGCCTGGAGTGTATCGCGGACCGGTAGTACGCAGTATTTT	CAWSVSRTGSTQYF
-	-	TRBV2	TRBJ1-2	TGTGCCAGCAGTGATCGGGGTCTCCAAGGCTACACCTTC	CASSDRGLQGYTF
-	-	TRBV2	TRBJ2-2	TGTGCCAGCAGTCGTTTTAGCGGGAACACCGGGGAGCTGTTTTTT	CASSRFSGNTGELFF
-	TRBD2	TRBV5-5	TRBJ2-3	TGTGCCAGCAGCTTGGATAGCGGGGGGGCGAATACGCAGTATTTT	CASSLDSGGANTQYF
-	-	TRBV30	TRBJ2-7	TGTGCGTGGAGTAGGGGAACCGCCGAGCAGTACTTC	CAWSRGTAEQYF
-	-	TRBV29-1	TRBJ2-2	TGCAGCGTTGACGCAGCTTTCACCGGGGAGCTGTTTTTT	CSVDAAFTGELFF
-	-	TRBV6-6	TRBJ1-5	TGTGCCAGCACTCCATGGGGGGATCAGCCCCAGCATTTT	CASTPWGDQPQHF
-	-	TRBV4-2	TRBJ2-5	TGTGCCAGCAGCCAGATTGACAGGCAAGAGACCCAGTACTTC	CASSQIDRQETQYF
few	TRBD2	TRBV25-1	TRBJ2-7	TGTGCCAGCAGTGATATGGCGGGAGGCTGGGAGCAGTACTTC	CASSDMAGGWEQYF
-	-	TRBV27	TRBJ2-2	TGTGCCAGCAGTTTAGGACAGTTGAACACCGGGGAGCTGTTTTTT	CASSLGQLNTGELFF
-	TRBD2	TRBV6-5	TRBJ2-1	TGTGCCAGCAGTTCGCTAGCGGGGGGGCATTACAATGAGCAGTTCTTC	CASSSLAGGHYNEQFF
-	-	TRBV28	TRBJ2-7	TGTGCCAGCAGTCTCTCGGGACGGCACGAGCAGTACTTC	CASSLSGRHEQYF
-	-	TRBV6-1	TRBJ2-7	TGTGCCAGCGGCTCGGGCTACGAGCAGTACTTC	CASGSGYEQYF
-	TRBD2	TRBV6-4	TRBJ2-1	TGTGCCAGCAGCCCGGGACTAGCGGGCTTAAATGAGCAGTTCTTC	CASSPGLAGLNEQFF
-	TRBD1	TRBV4-3	TRBJ1-2	TGCGCCAGCAGCCAAGTAGGACAGGGGGCGAATGGCTACACCTTC	CASSQVGQGANGYTF
-	-	TRBV10-3	TRBJ1-2	TGTGCCATCAGTGAGATCGGGGCCTATGGCTACACCTTC	CAISEIGAYGYTF
-	TRBD1	TRBV7-9	TRBJ1-2	TGTGCCAGCAGCTTACCAGGGGGCTATGGTAACGGCTACACCTTC	CASSLPGGYGNGYTF